Sequencing of this T cell receptor (beta chain) was carried out in a study of T cell changes during pregnancy in multiple sclerosis. The repertoire was sequenced with immunoSEQ multiplex PCR; TCRdb's copy has only in-frame clones and lacks some. Among some 100,000 clones listed, 90% to 95% were seen once. CDR1 and CDR2 (germline): SGDLS, YYNGEE. With 2 bases removed from V and 3 bases from J, the gap between germline ends came to 11 bases. The CDR3 loop spans 14 amino acids. Sequencing used peripheral blood, obtained before pregnancy. The chain uses TRBV9 and TRBJ2-5; D uncertain. The clonotype was recovered from a female donor with multiple sclerosis, enrolled in a pregnancy study. Written as DNA, the CDR3 is TGTGCCAGCAGCGTTTCTCCAGTTGAAGAGACCCAGTACTTC. Translated, it gives CASSVSPVEETQYF.